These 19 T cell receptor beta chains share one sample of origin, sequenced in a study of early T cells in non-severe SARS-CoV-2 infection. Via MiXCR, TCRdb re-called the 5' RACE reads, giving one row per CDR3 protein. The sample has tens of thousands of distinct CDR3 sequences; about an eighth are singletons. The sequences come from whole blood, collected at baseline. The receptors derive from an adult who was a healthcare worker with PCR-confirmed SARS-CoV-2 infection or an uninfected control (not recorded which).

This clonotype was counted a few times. CDR3: CASLDRPTIYEQYF. CDR3 sequence (DNA): TGCGCCAGCTTGGACAGGCCGACAATCTACGAGCAGTACTTC. This chain links TRBV5-1 with TRBJ2-7; 7 bases fit TRBD1. V lost 7 bases and J lost 3; bases outside the gene matches: 10. The germline V gene encodes CDR1 SGHRS and CDR2 YFSETQ. The CDR3 sequence is 14 residues long.

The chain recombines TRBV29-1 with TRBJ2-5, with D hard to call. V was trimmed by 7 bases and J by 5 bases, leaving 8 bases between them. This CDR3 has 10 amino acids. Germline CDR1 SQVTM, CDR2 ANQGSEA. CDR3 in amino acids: CSGASETQYF. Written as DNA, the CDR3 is TGCAGCGGAGCTTCGGAGACCCAGTACTTC.

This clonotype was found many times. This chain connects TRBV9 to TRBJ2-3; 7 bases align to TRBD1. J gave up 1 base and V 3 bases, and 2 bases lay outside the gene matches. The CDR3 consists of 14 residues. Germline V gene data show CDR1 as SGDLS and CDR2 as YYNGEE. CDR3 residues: CASSDGQGTDTQYF. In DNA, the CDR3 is TGTGCCAGCAGCGACGGACAGGGCACAGATACGCAGTATTTT.

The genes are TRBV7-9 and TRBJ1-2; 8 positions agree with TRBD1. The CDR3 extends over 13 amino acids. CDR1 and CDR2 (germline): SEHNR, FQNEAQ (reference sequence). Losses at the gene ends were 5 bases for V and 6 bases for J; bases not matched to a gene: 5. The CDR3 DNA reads TGTGCCAGCAGCGCTGACAGGGGCCATGGCTACACCTTC. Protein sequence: CASSADRGHGYTF.

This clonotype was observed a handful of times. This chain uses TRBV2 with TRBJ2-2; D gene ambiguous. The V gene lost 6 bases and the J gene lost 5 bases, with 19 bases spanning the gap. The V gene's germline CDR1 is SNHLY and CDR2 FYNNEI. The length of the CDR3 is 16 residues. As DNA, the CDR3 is TGTGCCAGCAGCTTCGAGCCCCCTCCTCTTACCGGGGAGCTGTTTTTT. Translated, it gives CASSFEPPPLTGELFF.

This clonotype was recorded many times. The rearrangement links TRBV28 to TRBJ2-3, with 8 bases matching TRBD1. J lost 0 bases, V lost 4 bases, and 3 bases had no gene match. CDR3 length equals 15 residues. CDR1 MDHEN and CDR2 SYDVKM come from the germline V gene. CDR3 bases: TGTGCCAGCAGTTCGACAGGGGCGAGCACAGATACGCAGTATTTT. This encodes CASSSTGASTDTQYF.

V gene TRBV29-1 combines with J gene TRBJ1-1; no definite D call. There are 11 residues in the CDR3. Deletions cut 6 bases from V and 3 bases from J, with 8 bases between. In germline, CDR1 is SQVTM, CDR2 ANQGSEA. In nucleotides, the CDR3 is TGCAGCGTGCACAGATACACTGAAGCTTTCTTT. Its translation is CSVHRYTEAFF.

CDR3 amino acids: CASSPRNTEAFF. CDR3 sequence (DNA): TGTGCCAGCAGCCCCAGGAACACTGAAGCTTTCTTT. J is TRBJ1-1 and V is TRBV2; D call uncertain. CDR1 is SNHLY, CDR2 FYNNEI, per germline. With 6 bases removed from V and 1 base from J, the gap between germline ends came to 6 bases. There are 12 residues in the CDR3. Full variable domain (remainder filled in from reference TRBV2 and TRBJ1-1): EPEVTQTPSHQVTQMGQEVILRCVPISNHLYFYWYRQILGQKVEFLVSFYNNEISEKSEIFDDQFSVERPDGSNFTLKIRSTKLEDSAMYFCASSPRNTEAFFGQGTRLTVV.

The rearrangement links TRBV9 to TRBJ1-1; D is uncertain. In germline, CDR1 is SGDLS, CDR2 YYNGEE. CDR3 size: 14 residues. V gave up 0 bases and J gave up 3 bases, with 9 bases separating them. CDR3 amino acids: CASSVAMTHTEAFF. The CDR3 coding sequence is TGTGCCAGCAGCGTAGCTATGACCCACACTGAAGCTTTCTTT.

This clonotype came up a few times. CDR3 protein: CSATTDRYGYTF. CDR3 sequence (DNA): TGCAGTGCTACGACAGATCGGTATGGCTACACCTTC. The rearrangement links TRBV20-1 to TRBJ1-2, with D possibly matching TRBD1 (5 bases). This CDR3 contains 12 residues. V was trimmed by 4 bases and J by 5 bases, leaving 11 bases between them. Germline values: CDR1 DFQATT, CDR2 SNEGSKA (reference sequence).

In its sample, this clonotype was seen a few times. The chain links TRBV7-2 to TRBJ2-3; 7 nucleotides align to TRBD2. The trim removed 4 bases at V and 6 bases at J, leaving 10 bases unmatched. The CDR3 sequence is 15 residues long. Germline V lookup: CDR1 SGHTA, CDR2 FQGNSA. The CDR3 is CASSSLRELPDTQYF. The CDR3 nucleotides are TGTGCCAGCAGCTCGTTGCGGGAGTTACCGGATACGCAGTATTTT.

The CDR3 DNA reads TGCGCCAGCAGCCAAGTCTACGGGTCTAACTATGGCTACACCTTC. It is translated as CASSQVYGSNYGYTF. This chain connects TRBV4-1 to TRBJ1-2; D is undetermined. Germline V gene data show CDR1 as MGHRA and CDR2 as YSYEKL. This CDR3 region has 15 residues. The V and J ends lost 1 base and 0 bases respectively, with 9 bases between them.

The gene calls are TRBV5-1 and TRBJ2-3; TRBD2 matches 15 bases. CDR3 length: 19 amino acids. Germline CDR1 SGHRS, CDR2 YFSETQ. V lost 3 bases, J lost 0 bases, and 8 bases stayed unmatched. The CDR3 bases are TGCGCCAGCAGCTCGGGACTAGCGGGAGGAACAACCAGCACAGATACGCAGTATTTT. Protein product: CASSSGLAGGTTSTDTQYF.

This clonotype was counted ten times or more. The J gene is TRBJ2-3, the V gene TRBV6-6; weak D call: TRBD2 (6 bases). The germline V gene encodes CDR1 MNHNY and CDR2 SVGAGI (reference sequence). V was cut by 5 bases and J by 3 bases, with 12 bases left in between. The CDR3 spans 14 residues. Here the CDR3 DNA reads TGTGCCAGCAGTCTCCGGGAGAGGACAGATACGCAGTATTTT. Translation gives CASSLRERTDTQYF.

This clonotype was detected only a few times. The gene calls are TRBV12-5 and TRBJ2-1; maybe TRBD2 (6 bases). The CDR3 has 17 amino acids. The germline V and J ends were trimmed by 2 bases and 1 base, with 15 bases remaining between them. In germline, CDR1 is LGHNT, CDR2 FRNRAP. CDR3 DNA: TGTGCTAGTGGTTTGCCTCCCTTAGGGACTTCCTACAATGAGCAGTTCTTC. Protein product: CASGLPPLGTSYNEQFF.

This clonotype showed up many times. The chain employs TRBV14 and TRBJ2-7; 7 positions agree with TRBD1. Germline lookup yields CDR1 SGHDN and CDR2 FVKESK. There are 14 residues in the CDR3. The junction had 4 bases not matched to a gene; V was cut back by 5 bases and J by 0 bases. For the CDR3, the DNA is TGTGCCAGCAGCTACAGGGGTTACTCCTACGAGCAGTACTTC. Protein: CASSYRGYSYEQYF. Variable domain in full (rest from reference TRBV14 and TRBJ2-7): EAGVTQFPSHSVIEKGQTVTLRCDPISGHDNLYWYRRVMGKEIKFLLHFVKESKQDESGMPNNRFLAERTGGTYSTLKVQPAELEDSGVYFCASSYRGYSYEQYFGPGTRLTVT.

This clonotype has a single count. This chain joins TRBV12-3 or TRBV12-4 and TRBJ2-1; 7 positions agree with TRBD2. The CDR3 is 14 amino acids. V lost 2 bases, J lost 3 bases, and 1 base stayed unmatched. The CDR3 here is CASSLRDYYNEQFF. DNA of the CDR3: TGTGCCAGCAGTTTACGGGACTACTACAATGAGCAGTTCTTC.

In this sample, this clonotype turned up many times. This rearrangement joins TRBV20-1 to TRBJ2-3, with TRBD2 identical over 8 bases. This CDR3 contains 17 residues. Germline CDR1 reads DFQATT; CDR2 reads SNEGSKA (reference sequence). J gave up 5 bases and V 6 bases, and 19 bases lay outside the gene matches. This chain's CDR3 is CSAPEPLAGKIVDTQYF. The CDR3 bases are TGCAGTGCCCCAGAACCGCTAGCGGGTAAAATCGTAGATACGCAGTATTTT.

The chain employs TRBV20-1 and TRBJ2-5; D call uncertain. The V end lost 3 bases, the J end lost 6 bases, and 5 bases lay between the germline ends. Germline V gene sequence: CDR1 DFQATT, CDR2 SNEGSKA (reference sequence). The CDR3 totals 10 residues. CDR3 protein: CSASAKTQYF. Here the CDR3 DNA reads TGCAGTGCTAGCGCGAAGACCCAGTACTTC.